The sequence of this TCR beta chain was determined in a study of shared clonotypes between healthy human individuals. Study-level findings and limits: Naive subsets usually exceeded memory subsets in estimated richness.

Trimming shortened V by 4 bases and J by 5 bases, and 13 bases separated the two germline ends. The CDR3 is 13 residues long. Per the germline V gene, CDR1 is SGDLS and CDR2 is YYNGEE. Sequencing used immunoSEQ multiplex PCR; TCRdb keeps in-frame clones, though not all of them. In the table there are about 2.1 million clones, about 94% of which are singletons. Details on this clone: Its antigen is undetermined.

Positive CCR7 selection of CD45RO-negative cells yielded the naive CD8 cells, and terminally differentiated effector memory CD45RA+ cells were excluded. The sequencing input was naive CD8+ T cells from PBMCs. The TCR comes from a man aged 18 to 29 in good health. Some clones in this sample may be carry-over from other donors' samples. This rearrangement joins TRBV9 to TRBJ2-7, with D possibly matching TRBD2 (5 bases). CDR3 nucleotides: TGTGCCAGCAGCTCTTGGACGGGAAACGAGCAGTACTTC. Translated, it gives CASSSWTGNEQYF.